These 25 T cell receptor beta chains were sequenced from one sample in a study of CD8+ T cells in alopecia areata. Extracted RNA was reverse transcribed into cDNA, the sequencing template. Generated by immunoSEQ multiplex PCR, the TCRdb table keeps only in-frame clones and is missing some. The table records over 110,000 clones, roughly half of them present only once. The input for sequencing was CD4+ T cells sorted from blood, taken at week 0. The receptors originated from a human donor with alopecia areata.

The chain combines TRBV25-1 with TRBJ2-7; tentative D call: TRBD2 (5 bases). The CDR3 sequence is 15 residues long. Looked up from germline, CDR1 is MGHDK and CDR2 is SYGVNS. Trimming left V 5 bases short and J 3 bases short, with 17 bases between. In DNA form, the CDR3 reads TGTGCCAGCAGTAAGCTAGTCGGGATCAGCTACGAGCAGTACTTC. It yields the protein CASSKLVGISYEQYF.

The CDR3 nucleotides are TGTGCCAGCAGCTTTCGGGGGACGGGCAAAAACATTCAGTACTTC. This gives the protein CASSFRGTGKNIQYF. The rearrangement uses TRBV5-6 and TRBJ2-4; a possible D gene is TRBD2 (6 bases). The ends were cut back, 2 bases at V and 3 bases at J, with 12 bases in the middle. The CDR3 contains 15 residues. The germline CDR1 and CDR2 sequences are SGHDT and YYEEEE.

The chain couples TRBV2 to TRBJ1-5, with TRBD1 matching 12 bases. The ends lost 6 bases at V and 6 bases at J; junction bases unmatched: 6. Germline V gene sequence: CDR1 SNHLY, CDR2 FYNNEI. This CDR3 region has 15 residues. CDR3 coding DNA: TGTGCCAGCAGGGGGGACAGGGGGCGCATTCAGCCCCAGCATTTT. Its translation: CASRGDRGRIQPQHF.

The genes are TRBV27 and TRBJ1-2; D not resolved. The CDR3 is made up of 15 amino acids. Trimming removed 5 bases from V and 2 bases from J, with 15 bases in between. CDR1 and CDR2 from the germline V gene are MNHEY and SMNVEV (reference sequence). This CDR3 is CASSDRTGGNYGYTF. CDR3 nucleotide sequence: TGTGCCAGCAGTGATAGGACGGGAGGAAACTATGGCTACACCTTC.

The chain employs TRBV29-1 and TRBJ2-2; perhaps TRBD2 as D (5 bases). Per germline, CDR1 SQVTM and CDR2 ANQGSEA. This CDR3 has 12 amino acids. Trimming cost V 4 bases and J 5 bases, with 8 bases left between them. Here the CDR3 DNA reads TGCAGCGTTGGGACTTCAACCGGGGAGCTGTTTTTT. The encoded protein is CSVGTSTGELFF.

This clone was counted a few times. The chain employs TRBV7-2 and TRBJ2-7, with 8 bases lining up with TRBD1. The CDR3 length is 14 residues. Germline V CDR1 and CDR2: SGHTA, FQGNSA. V lost 5 bases to trimming and J lost 5 bases; unmatched junction nucleotides: 8. The CDR3 loop reads CASSPDRGQNEQYF. The DNA for the CDR3 is TGTGCCAGCAGCCCCGACAGGGGACAGAACGAGCAGTACTTC.

The chain combines TRBV28 with TRBJ2-7, with TRBD1 matching 8 bases. The germline V gene encodes CDR1 MDHEN and CDR2 SYDVKM. The ends lost 2 bases at V and 7 bases at J; junction bases unmatched: 1. The CDR3 length is 12 residues. This CDR3 reads CASSLHRGEQYF. The DNA for the CDR3 is TGTGCCAGCAGTTTACACAGGGGGGAGCAGTACTTC.

There are a few counts of this clone. The chain joins TRBV29-1 to TRBJ1-5; TRBD1 is a possible D gene (5 bases). Trimming left V 4 bases short and J 0 bases short, with 10 bases between. CDR1 and CDR2 from the germline V gene are SQVTM and ANQGSEA. This CDR3 spans 14 amino acids. The CDR3 is CSVGDSYSNQPQHF. The DNA for the CDR3 is TGCAGCGTTGGAGACAGCTATAGCAATCAGCCCCAGCATTTT.

This chain connects TRBV30 to TRBJ2-5; a weak D match, TRBD1 (5 bases). Germline values: CDR1 GTSNPN, CDR2 SVGIG (reference sequence). Trimming stripped 0 bases from V and 4 bases from J, with 9 bases between. This CDR3 has 13 residues. Written as DNA, the CDR3 is TGTGCCTGGAGTGTATTGGGGCCAGAGACCCAGTACTTC. Protein sequence: CAWSVLGPETQYF. Full variable domain (remainder filled in from reference TRBV30 and TRBJ2-5): SQTIHQWPATLVQPVGSPLSLECTVEGTSNPNLYWYRQAAGRGLQLLFYSVGIGQISSEVPQNLSASRPQDRQFILSSKKLLLSDSGFYLCAWSVLGPETQYFGPGTRLLVL.

CDR3 bases: TGCAGCGCGGCGCGAGGGGGAGGTACTGAAGCTTTCTTT. Its protein is CSAARGGGTEAFF. V and J are TRBV29-1 and TRBJ1-1, with D possibly matching TRBD1 (6 bases). Trimming pared 7 bases from V and 5 bases from J, leaving 17 bases between. Germline V gene lookup returns CDR1 SQVTM and CDR2 ANQGSEA. The CDR3 is made up of 13 amino acids.

The chain uses TRBV29-1 and TRBJ2-3; 8 nucleotides agree with TRBD2. The CDR3 runs 16 residues. Germline CDR1 and CDR2: SQVTM and ANQGSEA. The trim removed 3 bases at V and 3 bases at J, leaving 11 bases unmatched. The DNA of the CDR3 is TGCAGCGTTGAGGGCCTCCCGGGAGGGCCAACAGATACGCAGTATTTT. Translation: CSVEGLPGGPTDTQYF.

This clone was seen more than once but under ten times. The J gene is TRBJ2-7, the V gene TRBV30, with 14 nucleotides matching TRBD2. This CDR3 is built from 15 residues. Per the germline V gene, CDR1 is GTSNPN and CDR2 is SVGIG (reference sequence). After removal of 7 bases from V and 3 bases from J, the junction contained 8 bases not matched to a gene. The CDR3 here is CAFSPGLAGVYEQYF. In nucleotides, the CDR3 is TGTGCCTTCTCCCCGGGACTAGCGGGAGTCTACGAGCAGTACTTC.

The sample holds a few counts of this clone. The V gene is TRBV5-4, the J gene TRBJ2-3; D perhaps matches TRBD2 (5 bases). The V gene's germline CDR1 is SGHNT and CDR2 YYREEE (reference sequence). V shed 0 bases and J shed 7 bases, with 12 bases lying between them. The CDR3 consists of 14 residues. CDR3 sequence (DNA): TGTGCCAGCAGCTTGGAAAGCGGACGAAATACGCAGTATTTT. Translated, it gives CASSLESGRNTQYF.

The CDR3 region has the DNA TGCAGCGAAAGGGGAGACAATGAGCAGTTCTTC. Protein sequence: CSERGDNEQFF. The chain combines TRBV29-1 with TRBJ2-1; either TRBD1 or TRBD2 may supply D (5 bases each). Germline V lookup: CDR1 SQVTM, CDR2 ANQGSEA. V lost 7 bases to trimming and J lost 5 bases, with 9 bases between them. This CDR3 comprises 11 residues.

The rearrangement uses TRBV14 and TRBJ2-1; D unclear. V dropped 2 bases and J dropped 8 bases, with 10 bases sitting between them. CDR1 is SGHDN, CDR2 FVKESK, per germline. This CDR3 is built from 13 residues. The DNA for the CDR3 is TGTGCCAGCAGCCAAAACCTCGGCTATGAGCAGTTCTTC. It encodes CASSQNLGYEQFF.

The chain couples TRBV4-1 to TRBJ2-3, with D hard to call. This CDR3 is 15 amino acids long. V shed 0 bases and J shed 4 bases, with 11 bases lying between them. Germline lookup yields CDR1 MGHRA and CDR2 YSYEKL. The CDR3 DNA reads TGCGCCAGCAGCCAAGATCGGTTCAGGCCAGATACGCAGTATTTT. Protein sequence: CASSQDRFRPDTQYF.

About this clone itself: A junction boundary mismatches the germline segment, possibly from a read error. The chain joins TRBV7-8 to TRBJ1-2, with unresolved D. This CDR3 is 15 amino acids long. Looked up from germline, CDR1 is SGHVS and CDR2 is FQNEAQ. The CDR3 sequence is CASSLAGGWEYGYTF. The DNA for the CDR3 is TGTGCCAGCAGCCTAGCCGGAGGGTGGGAGTATGGCTACACCTTC.

Details on this clone: At the DNA level, this CDR3 is encoded by other sequences in the same sample as well. This chain joins TRBV29-1 and TRBJ1-1; tentatively, D is TRBD1 (6 bases). Looked up from germline, CDR1 is SQVTM and CDR2 is ANQGSEA. This CDR3 has 13 amino acids. V dropped 3 bases and J dropped 0 bases, with 8 bases sitting between them. The CDR3 spells CSVDRGMNTEAFF. The CDR3 nucleotides are TGCAGCGTTGACAGGGGCATGAACACTGAAGCTTTCTTT. Drawing the rest from reference TRBV29-1 and TRBJ1-1, the complete variable domain is SAVISQKPSRDICQRGTSLTIQCQVDSQVTMMFWYRQQPGQSLTLIATANQGSEATYESGFVIDKFPISRPNLTFSTLTVSNMSPEDSSIYLCSVDRGMNTEAFFGQGTRLTVV.

The chain joins TRBV29-1 to TRBJ2-3, with 12 nucleotides matching TRBD1. Looked up from germline, CDR1 is SQVTM and CDR2 is ANQGSEA. The CDR3 loop spans 13 amino acids. Trimming at V came to 6 bases and at J to 6 bases, leaving 4 bases not matched to a gene. CDR3 loop: CSVGQGAVDTQYF. The CDR3 DNA sequence: TGCAGCGTGGGACAGGGGGCGGTTGATACGCAGTATTTT.

This chain connects TRBV29-1 to TRBJ1-2; D perhaps matches TRBD1 (5 bases). Germline CDR1 and CDR2: SQVTM and ANQGSEA. The CDR3 runs to 13 residues. DNA for the CDR3: TGCGGCGGGGGGAACGAGGCTAACTATGGCTACACCTTC. This sequence encodes CGGGNEANYGYTF.

This chain links TRBV29-1 with TRBJ2-4; 8 nucleotides align to TRBD1. The germline V gene encodes CDR1 SQVTM and CDR2 ANQGSEA. Trimming removed 8 bases from V and 4 bases from J; junction bases left unmatched: 7. CDR3 size: 13 residues. The CDR3 DNA sequence: TGCAGCACCTCCGGGACAGGAAAAAACATTCAGTACTTC. It is translated as CSTSGTGKNIQYF.

The table lists this clone with a few counts. The rearrangement links TRBV30 to TRBJ1-1; D gene ambiguous. Trimming removed 2 bases at V and 7 bases at J, with 8 bases between. Germline V gives CDR1 GTSNPN, CDR2 SVGIG (reference sequence). The CDR3 runs 11 residues. The CDR3 sequence is CAWSPTDEAFF. The CDR3 bases are TGTGCCTGGAGTCCGACGGATGAAGCTTTCTTT.

V is TRBV27 and J is TRBJ1-1; D is unresolved. Trimming took 5 bases from V and 0 from J, leaving 10 bases between them. Germline V CDR1 and CDR2: MNHEY, SMNVEV (reference sequence). The CDR3 contains 14 residues. CDR3 in DNA: TGTGCCAGCAGTGCGAATACTTTGAACACTGAAGCTTTCTTT. As protein: CASSANTLNTEAFF.

This clone has only a few counts. This sequence joins TRBV6-5 and TRBJ1-5, with D possibly TRBD1 on 6 matching bases. The V gene lost 10 bases and the J gene lost 7 bases, with 14 bases spanning the gap. The CDR3 has 12 amino acids. The germline gives CDR1 MNHEY, CDR2 SVGAGI. DNA of the CDR3: TGTGCCACTAAGGGGGGGAACCAGCCCCAGCATTTT. It yields the protein CATKGGNQPQHF.

V gene TRBV10-3 combines with J gene TRBJ2-1; 9 bases map to TRBD2. This CDR3 contains 17 residues. CDR1 is ENHRY and CDR2 is SYGVKD in the germline V gene. The junction had 4 bases not matched to a gene; V was cut back by 0 bases and J by 1 base. CDR3 coding DNA: TGTGCCATCAGTGAGTCATGGGCGGGAGGGTCCTACAATGAGCAGTTCTTC. Translated: CAISESWAGGSYNEQFF.